This entry lists 30 T cell receptor beta chains sequenced from one sample in a study of blood T cell repertoires in COVID-19. Using immunoSEQ multiplex PCR, the repertoire was profiled, and TCRdb retains in-frame clones only, with some absent. This sample has about 47,000 clones, with approximately 90% found just once. Sequencing was performed on peripheral blood. The receptors were sampled from a man aged 55 to 70 with active COVID-19.

V is TRBV14 and J is TRBJ2-2, with 11 bases identical to TRBD2. The V gene end was trimmed by 2 bases and the J gene end by 4 bases; junction bases not matched to a gene: 3. The germline V gene encodes CDR1 SGHDN and CDR2 FVKESK. The CDR3 consists of 16 residues. The CDR3 region has the DNA TGTGCCAGCAGCCAATTTACTAGCGGGGGCACCGGGGAGCTGTTTTTT. It encodes CASSQFTSGGTGELFF. The variable domain in full, with the rest retrieved from reference TRBV14 and TRBJ2-2, is EAGVTQFPSHSVIEKGQTVTLRCDPISGHDNLYWYRRVMGKEIKFLLHFVKESKQDESGMPNNRFLAERTGGTYSTLKVQPAELEDSGVYFCASSQFTSGGTGELFFGEGSRLTVL.

On this clone: The same CDR3 also results from other DNA sequences found in this sample. V usage is TRBV27 and J usage is TRBJ2-1, with D uncertain. The germline V gene has CDR1 MNHEY and CDR2 SMNVEV (reference sequence). Trimming left V 3 bases short and J 5 bases short, with 2 bases between. CDR3 length: 11 residues. CDR3 sequence (DNA): TGTGCCAGCAGTTTTAACAATGAGCAGTTCTTC. Its protein product is CASSFNNEQFF.

The rearrangement joins TRBV11-2 to TRBJ2-3, with 8 bases fitting TRBD2. The CDR3 has 14 residues. Germline-derived CDR1 and CDR2 are SGHAT and FQNNGV. V lost 5 bases, J lost 4 bases, and 5 bases stayed unmatched. The CDR3 loop is CASSAEGLADTQYF. The CDR3 bases are TGTGCCAGCAGCGCGGAGGGACTAGCAGATACGCAGTATTTT.

This clone came up once. CDR3 nucleotides: TGTGCCACCAGCAGGGGACAGACAAATAATGAAAAACTGTTTTTT. Its translation is CATSRGQTNNEKLFF. The chain joins TRBV15 to TRBJ1-4; TRBD1 agrees at 7 bases. The CDR3 runs 15 residues. Germline V gives CDR1 LNHNV, CDR2 YYDKDF (reference sequence). After removal of 3 bases from V and 4 bases from J, the junction contained 5 bases not matched to a gene.

The rearrangement links TRBV3-1 (or the pseudogene TRBV3-2) to TRBJ2-7; 7 bases agree with TRBD2. The germline V gene has CDR1 LGHDT and CDR2 YNNKEL (reference sequence). The CDR3 is 15 residues long. The junction had 5 bases not matched to a gene; V was cut back by 0 bases and J by 3 bases. The CDR3 DNA reads as TGTGCCAGCAGCCAAGATCCCGGGAGGTACTACGAGCAGTACTTC. Its translation is CASSQDPGRYYEQYF.

The V call is TRBV7-9, the J call TRBJ2-1; tentatively, D is TRBD2 (6 bases). The V gene lost 3 bases and the J gene lost 1 base, with 7 bases spanning the gap. CDR3 size: 14 residues. Germline assignment: CDR1 SEHNR and CDR2 FQNEAQ (reference sequence). CDR3 nucleotide sequence: TGTGCCAGCAGCTTGGGACTTTCCTACAATGAGCAGTTCTTC. Translating gives CASSLGLSYNEQFF.

The gene calls are TRBV7-3 and TRBJ2-1; 11 positions agree with TRBD1. Germline assignment: CDR1 SGHTA and CDR2 FQGTGA. The V gene end was trimmed by 2 bases and the J gene end by 8 bases; junction bases not matched to a gene: 8. This CDR3 is built from 16 residues. CDR3 sequence (DNA): TGTGCCAGCAGCTTAGATTTAGGACAGGGGGCTGATGAGCAGTTCTTC. Translating it yields CASSLDLGQGADEQFF.

This clone turned up a few times. This chain joins TRBV4-2 and TRBJ2-3; no clear D gene. The germline gives CDR1 LGHNA, CDR2 YNFKEQ. The CDR3 spans 15 residues. Trimming removed 0 bases from V and 2 bases from J, with 9 bases in between. The CDR3 DNA sequence: TGTGCCAGCAGCCAAGAGAAGCGCACCACAGATACGCAGTATTTT. Its translation is CASSQEKRTTDTQYF.

This rearrangement joins TRBV7-3 to TRBJ2-1, with TRBD2 identical over 8 bases. Germline V lookup: CDR1 SGHTA, CDR2 FQGTGA. The CDR3 extends over 15 amino acids. The ends lost 5 bases at V and 9 bases at J; junction bases unmatched: 12. The CDR3: CASSPRGGEGGEQFF. DNA for the CDR3: TGTGCCAGCAGCCCCCGGGGGGGAGAAGGGGGTGAGCAGTTCTTC.

The J gene is TRBJ2-7, the V gene TRBV4-1; 10 bases are a match to TRBD2. The germline V gene encodes CDR1 MGHRA and CDR2 YSYEKL. This CDR3 contains 15 residues. Trimming at V came to 3 bases and at J to 3 bases, leaving 5 bases not matched to a gene. In DNA form, the CDR3 reads TGCGCCAGCAGCCAGCAAGCTAGCGGGGGCTACGAGCAGTACTTC. It yields the protein CASSQQASGGYEQYF.

The CDR3 region is CASSLAGGAGQPQHF. CDR3 nucleotides: TGTGCCAGCAGCTTAGCAGGGGGCGCGGGGCAGCCCCAGCATTTT. This chain joins TRBV7-2 and TRBJ1-5; 7 bases fit TRBD1. This CDR3 is built from 15 residues. V lost 0 bases to trimming and J lost 7 bases; unmatched junction nucleotides: 6. Germline CDR1 SGHTA, CDR2 FQGNSA.

The chain is built from TRBV10-3 and TRBJ2-5; possibly TRBD1 for D (7 bases). V was pared by 10 bases and J by 5 bases, with 8 bases between. The CDR3 length is 10 residues. Per germline, CDR1 ENHRY and CDR2 SYGVKD. The CDR3 sequence is CATGGETQYF. Here the CDR3 DNA reads TGTGCCACAGGGGGGGAGACCCAGTACTTC.

The V and J genes are TRBV3-1 (or the pseudogene TRBV3-2) and TRBJ2-7, with TRBD2 as a possible D gene (7 bases). Per germline, CDR1 LGHDT and CDR2 YNNKEL (reference sequence). There are 13 residues in the CDR3. Trimming removed 3 bases at V and 8 bases at J, with 14 bases between. Here the CDR3 reads CASSQRGGGKQYF. CDR3 DNA sequence: TGTGCCAGCAGCCAGAGAGGGGGGGGTAAGCAGTACTTC.

V gene TRBV11-2 combines with J gene TRBJ1-2; the D gene is possibly TRBD1 (6 bases). The CDR3 runs to 14 residues. The V end was cut by 4 bases, the J end by 4 bases, with 13 bases between. Germline V gene data show CDR1 as SGHAT and CDR2 as FQNNGV. The CDR3 protein is CASSSLQGTYGYTF. The CDR3 DNA is TGTGCCAGCAGCTCCTTACAGGGTACCTATGGCTACACCTTC.

This chain joins TRBV5-6 and TRBJ2-3; TRBD2 aligns across 7 bases. Germline loops: CDR1 SGHDT, CDR2 YYEEEE. Germline trimming cut 3 bases from V and 2 bases from J; bases unmatched to any gene: 12. The CDR3 runs 17 residues. This CDR3 reads CASSSQLATQDTDTQYF. The CDR3 DNA reads as TGTGCCAGCAGCTCGCAACTAGCGACTCAAGACACAGATACGCAGTATTTT.

The chain recombines TRBV5-1 with TRBJ2-1; TRBD1 agrees at 8 bases. Trimming at V came to 3 bases and at J to 6 bases, leaving 5 bases not matched to a gene. This CDR3 is 14 amino acids long. Germline values: CDR1 SGHRS, CDR2 YFSETQ. CDR3 region: CASSSGQGGNEQFF. CDR3 coding DNA: TGCGCCAGCAGCTCTGGACAGGGTGGCAATGAGCAGTTCTTC. The whole variable domain, filled in from reference TRBV5-1 and TRBJ2-1, reads KAGVTQTPRYLIKTRGQQVTLSCSPISGHRSVSWYQQTPGQGLQFLFEYFSETQRNKGNFPGRFSGRQFSNSRSEMNVSTLELGDSALYLCASSSGQGGNEQFFGPGTRLTVL.

The chain joins TRBV27 to TRBJ2-7; 7 positions match TRBD2. CDR1 is MNHEY, CDR2 SMNVEV, per germline (reference sequence). V trimming: 5 bases; J trimming: 2 bases; junction bases outside the gene matches: 9. The CDR3 consists of 15 residues. In DNA, the CDR3 is TGTGCCAGCAGTCTTGCAGGACTAGGGACCTACGAGCAGTACTTC. Translation: CASSLAGLGTYEQYF.

The chain uses TRBV6-2 or TRBV6-3 and TRBJ2-1; D remains unclear. Germline V lookup: CDR1 MNHEY, CDR2 SVGEGT. V lost 6 bases, J lost 7 bases, and 7 bases lay in between. CDR3 length equals 11 residues. CDR3 bases: TGTGCCAGCAGCGCGGTGAATGAGCAGTTCTTC. Translated: CASSAVNEQFF.

This chain joins TRBV7-6 and TRBJ2-1, with 10 bases identical to TRBD1. Germline V gene data show CDR1 as SGHVS and CDR2 as FNYEAQ. The V gene end was trimmed by 5 bases and the J gene end by 3 bases; junction bases not matched to a gene: 4. The CDR3 runs 15 residues. The DNA of the CDR3 is TGTGCCAGCAGCCAGGGACAGGGGCGCTACAATGAGCAGTTCTTC. Its translation: CASSQGQGRYNEQFF. The entire variable domain, with the rest obtained from reference TRBV7-6 and TRBJ2-1, is as follows: GAGVSQSPRYKVTKRGQDVALRCDPISGHVSLYWYRQALGQGPEFLTYFNYEAQQDKSGLPNDRFSAERPEGSISTLTIQRTEQRDSAMYRCASSQGQGRYNEQFFGPGTRLTVL.

The J gene is TRBJ2-1, the V gene TRBV9, with a weak D call TRBD2 (5 bases). Trimming pared 4 bases from V and 5 bases from J, leaving 13 bases between. The CDR3 is 14 residues long. Germline CDR1 reads SGDLS; CDR2 reads YYNGEE. CDR3 nucleotides: TGTGCCAGCAGCATCTATGACGGGAACAATGAGCAGTTCTTC. It is translated as CASSIYDGNNEQFF.

The rearrangement uses TRBV6-6 and TRBJ1-1; TRBD1 might be the D (6 bases). Between the trimmed V and J ends, which lost 2 bases and 5 bases, there was a span of 9 bases. Germline V gene sequence: CDR1 MNHNY, CDR2 SVGAGI (reference sequence). This CDR3 comprises 13 residues. This CDR3 reads CASSYPQGTEAFF. CDR3 sequence (DNA): TGTGCCAGCAGTTACCCACAGGGAACTGAAGCTTTCTTT.

The chain recombines TRBV5-1 with TRBJ2-5; 10 positions match TRBD2. The CDR3 runs 14 residues. Germline CDR1 is SGHRS and CDR2 is YFSETQ. V shed 5 bases and J 0 bases; nucleotides not matched to a gene: 1. CDR3 residues: CASRAGGYQETQYF. Here the CDR3 DNA reads TGCGCCAGCAGAGCGGGGGGGTACCAAGAGACCCAGTACTTC. Full variable domain (missing parts from reference TRBV5-1 and TRBJ2-5): KAGVTQTPRYLIKTRGQQVTLSCSPISGHRSVSWYQQTPGQGLQFLFEYFSETQRNKGNFPGRFSGRQFSNSRSEMNVSTLELGDSALYLCASRAGGYQETQYFGPGTRLLVL.

This rearrangement joins TRBV5-1 to TRBJ2-7; D might be TRBD2 (5 bases). Germline V lookup: CDR1 SGHRS, CDR2 YFSETQ. Trimming left V 4 bases short and J 0 bases short, with 11 bases between. The CDR3 spans 14 residues. The CDR3 protein is CASSVEGHSYEQYF. In DNA, the CDR3 is TGCGCCAGCAGCGTAGAGGGCCACTCCTACGAGCAGTACTTC.

This chain uses TRBV10-3 with TRBJ1-4, with D uncertain. Trimming shortened V by 2 bases and J by 8 bases, and 6 bases separated the two germline ends. The CDR3 spans 12 residues. The germline CDR1 and CDR2 sequences are ENHRY and SYGVKD. In DNA, the CDR3 is TGTGCCATCAGTGAGGGTGCGGAAAAACTGTTTTTT. It translates to CAISEGAEKLFF.

The chain has TRBV27 and TRBJ2-1; 8 positions agree with TRBD2. This CDR3 contains 14 residues. CDR1 and CDR2 from the germline V gene are MNHEY and SMNVEV (reference sequence). After removal of 6 bases from V and 6 bases from J, the junction contained 7 bases not matched to a gene. The CDR3 here is CASRSGRGGNEQFF. For the CDR3, the DNA is TGTGCCAGCAGATCCGGGAGGGGGGGCAATGAGCAGTTCTTC.

The chain combines TRBV4-1 with TRBJ1-1, with D unresolved. Germline values: CDR1 MGHRA, CDR2 YSYEKL. The CDR3 extends over 15 amino acids. Trimming stripped 2 bases from V and 5 bases from J, with 15 bases between. The CDR3 DNA follows: TGCGCCAGCAGCCAAAATAGCCGGGTGGGTACTGAAGCTTTCTTT. It translates to CASSQNSRVGTEAFF.

The chain joins TRBV21-1 to TRBJ2-4; the tabulated D call, TRBD1, remains unverified against the DNA. TRBV21-1 is classified as a pseudogene. This CDR3 has 16 residues. CDR3 nucleotides: TGTGCCAGCAGTCCGGACAGGGTGATAGCCAAAAACATTCAGTACTTC. It codes for CASSPDRVIAKNIQYF.

The V and J genes are TRBV7-8 and TRBJ2-7, with D unclear. The CDR3 has 14 residues. Per the germline V gene, CDR1 is SGHVS and CDR2 is FQNEAQ. The germline V and J ends were trimmed by 1 base and 2 bases, with 9 bases remaining between them. Here the CDR3 reads CASSLGRQTYEQYF. For the CDR3, the DNA is TGTGCCAGCAGCTTAGGTCGCCAGACCTACGAGCAGTACTTC.

The chain links TRBV9 to TRBJ2-6; 7 bases agree with TRBD1. V gave up 3 bases and J gave up 0 bases; unmatched junction bases: 9. CDR3 length: 18 residues. Germline CDR1 is SGDLS and CDR2 is YYNGEE. CDR3 in amino acids: CASSGRQGLSSGANVLTF. Written as DNA, the CDR3 is TGTGCCAGCAGCGGGAGACAGGGCCTTAGCTCTGGGGCCAACGTCCTGACTTTC.

V gene TRBV6-5 combines with J gene TRBJ1-5; 7 nucleotides line up with TRBD1. CDR1 is MNHEY, CDR2 SVGAGI, per germline. This CDR3 has 14 residues. The J segment lost 3 bases and the V segment lost 6 bases, leaving 5 bases of the junction unmatched. The CDR3 sequence is CASRSGTVNQPQHF. CDR3 coding DNA: TGTGCCAGCAGGTCCGGGACAGTCAATCAGCCCCAGCATTTT.